This passage covers 15 T cell receptor beta chains from one sample sequenced in a study of chemoradiotherapy in HPV16-positive cancers. Here immunoSEQ multiplex PCR was the method, and the copy in TCRdb shows in-frame clones only, minus some. The profile shows around 1,900 clones, 80% to 85% of them singletons. The input for sequencing was tumor tissue, taken from a patient who underwent chemoradiotherapy. The receptors here all came from a human donor with HPV-associated anogenital cancer.

The chain carries TRBV5-8 and TRBJ1-2; D may be TRBD1 (6 bases). Germline CDR1 and CDR2: SGHTS and YDEGEE. The CDR3 loop spans 15 amino acids. Trimming removed 4 bases at V and 4 bases at J, with 17 bases between. This chain's CDR3 is CASSISWGQTYGYTF. Written as DNA, the CDR3 is TGTGCCAGCAGCATATCATGGGGACAAACCTATGGCTACACCTTC.

The chain links TRBV7-8 to TRBJ1-6; 9 bases map to TRBD1. V gave up 1 base and J gave up 3 bases; unmatched junction bases: 7. Germline assignment: CDR1 SGHVS and CDR2 FQNEAQ. The CDR3 sequence is 18 residues long. CDR3 bases: TGTGCCAGCAGCTTAGAGGGACAGGGTATGGTCTATAATTCACCCCTCCACTTT. This translates into CASSLEGQGMVYNSPLHF.

CDR3 DNA: TGTGCCAGCAGTTCCCCAACCACAGATACGCAGTATTTT. It is translated as CASSSPTTDTQYF. V and J are TRBV6-6 and TRBJ2-3; D unclear. CDR3 length equals 13 residues. V lost 4 bases and J lost 2, with 7 bases in between. CDR1 and CDR2 (germline): MNHNY, SVGAGI (reference sequence).

This sequence joins TRBV2 and TRBJ1-1; 7 nucleotides line up with TRBD1. The length of the CDR3 is 13 residues. The germline V gene has CDR1 SNHLY and CDR2 FYNNEI. V lost 5 bases to trimming and J lost 9 bases; unmatched junction nucleotides: 9. The CDR3 here is CASSTRQGIKAFF. CDR3 coding DNA: TGTGCCAGCAGTACCCGACAGGGAATAAAAGCTTTCTTT.

The chain is built from TRBV4-2 and TRBJ2-3, with 8 bases identical to TRBD2. This CDR3 is 14 amino acids long. Germline V gene data show CDR1 as LGHNA and CDR2 as YNFKEQ. Trimming at V came to 2 bases and at J to 7 bases, leaving 5 bases not matched to a gene. In DNA, the CDR3 is TGTGCCAGCAGCCAACGGGGGGGCCCCTATACGCAGTATTTT. Its protein product is CASSQRGGPYTQYF.

This clone was seen a single time. Different DNA sequences within this sample yield the same CDR3. V and J are TRBV7-9 and TRBJ2-7; the match to TRBD1 covers 9 bases. The junction had 5 bases not matched to a gene; V was cut back by 6 bases and J by 5 bases. CDR1 is SEHNR, CDR2 FQNEAQ, per germline (reference sequence). CDR3 size: 13 residues. The CDR3 spells CASRRGTGNEQYF. CDR3 bases: TGTGCCAGCAGACGCGGGACAGGGAACGAGCAGTACTTC.

This rearrangement joins TRBV2 to TRBJ2-2; 8 bases map to TRBD1. CDR3 length: 14 amino acids. Germline CDR1 is SNHLY and CDR2 is FYNNEI. V shed 7 bases, J shed 5 bases, and the junction held 6 bases outside the gene matches. CDR3 bases: TGTGCCAGCACAGGACAGGGAATAACCGGGGAGCTGTTTTTT. This sequence encodes CASTGQGITGELFF.

The chain links TRBV7-9 to TRBJ2-5; D is perhaps TRBD2 (6 bases). The CDR3 spans 15 residues. Germline V lookup: CDR1 SEHNR, CDR2 FQNEAQ (reference sequence). Trimming stripped 5 bases from V and 1 base from J, with 14 bases between. In DNA form, the CDR3 reads TGTGCCAGCAGCCTAGGGGCCGGGGGCCAAGAGACCCAGTACTTC. Translation gives CASSLGAGGQETQYF.

This sequence joins TRBV6-4 and TRBJ2-3; 8 nucleotides align to TRBD2. J lost 4 bases, V lost 6 bases, and 9 bases had no gene match. The germline V gene encodes CDR1 MRHNA and CDR2 SNTAGT. The CDR3 has 15 residues. The CDR3 DNA sequence: TGTGCCAGCAGCCCAACGGGAGGGACCGCAGATACGCAGTATTTT. This sequence encodes CASSPTGGTADTQYF.

The chain is built from TRBV5-8 and TRBJ2-7, with a possible D match to TRBD1 (5 bases). The CDR3 extends over 14 amino acids. Germline-derived CDR1 and CDR2 are SGHTS and YDEGEE. The V end lost 0 bases, the J end lost 2 bases, and 9 bases lay between the germline ends. The CDR3 DNA reads as TGTGCCAGCAGCTTGGCAGGGTTCACCTACGAGCAGTACTTC. This codes for CASSLAGFTYEQYF.

V and J are TRBV15 and TRBJ2-6; TRBD1 agrees at 10 bases. The length of the CDR3 is 16 residues. The V gene's germline CDR1 is LNHNV and CDR2 YYDKDF (reference sequence). With 5 bases clipped from V and 1 base from J, the junction kept 2 bases outside the gene matches. The CDR3 DNA follows: TGTGCCACCAGCCGGGACAGGGGTTCTGGGGCCAACGTCCTGACTTTC. Amino acids: CATSRDRGSGANVLTF. Full variable domain (missing parts from reference TRBV15 and TRBJ2-6): DAMVIQNPRYQVTQFGKPVTLSCSQTLNHNVMYWYQQKSSQAPKLLFHYYDKDFNNEADTPDNFQSRRPNTSFCFLDIRSPGLGDTAMYLCATSRDRGSGANVLTFGAGSRLTVL.

The chain carries TRBV7-2 and TRBJ2-6; perhaps D is TRBD1 or TRBD2 (5 bases each). Trimming shortened V by 5 bases and J by 3 bases, and 20 bases separated the two germline ends. Germline CDR1 is SGHTA and CDR2 is FQGNSA. CDR3 length: 18 residues. The CDR3 sequence: CASSARGAGMNGANVLTF. The CDR3 region has the DNA TGTGCCAGCAGCGCGAGAGGGGCAGGGATGAATGGGGCCAACGTCCTGACTTTC.

This clone was picked up a small number of times. The rearrangement uses TRBV6-5 and TRBJ1-2, with TRBD1 as a possible D gene (5 bases). Germline CDR1 MNHEY, CDR2 SVGAGI. The CDR3 consists of 12 residues. V lost 2 bases and J lost 12, with 13 bases in between. CDR3 protein: CASSYGGGVNTF. The CDR3 DNA is TGTGCCAGCAGTTACGGTGGGGGTGTCAACACCTTC.

The chain combines TRBV5-1 with TRBJ1-2, with 7 bases lining up with TRBD1. The V and J ends lost 0 bases and 1 base, in that order; junction bases with no gene match: 3. The germline V gene encodes CDR1 SGHRS and CDR2 YFSETQ. This CDR3 contains 15 residues. In DNA, the CDR3 is TGCGCCAGCAGCTTGGGACAGGGCGATAACTATGGCTACACCTTC. This codes for CASSLGQGDNYGYTF.

The chain carries TRBV6-1 and TRBJ1-3; no reliable D call. The V end was cut by 7 bases, the J end by 3 bases, with 10 bases between. The germline gives CDR1 MNHNS, CDR2 SASEGT. The CDR3 has 13 amino acids. In DNA form, the CDR3 reads TGTGCCAGCATATATAACATTGGAAACACCATATATTTT. It specifies CASIYNIGNTIYF.